Listed below are T cell receptor beta chains from one sample, sequenced in a study of CD8 T cells in Susac syndrome. TCRdb processed the immunoSEQ multiplex PCR reads anew with MiXCR; each CDR3 protein has one entry. This sample carries 150,000 to 200,000 distinct CDR3 sequences, about 96% of them seen once, and the ten largest clones take around 0.12%. Source material: CD4+ T cells from PBMCs. The receptors come from a human donor with Susac syndrome. CDR3s leave out the opening cysteine and the closing phenylalanine or tryptophan. D genes are given only for firm matches.

D: NA; V: TRBV4-3; CDR3: ASSQVGQTSEQF
D: NA; V: TRBV4-3; CDR3: ASSQAQGQANTEAF
D: NA; V: TRBV29-1; CDR3: SGLKGMNTEAF
D: NA; V: TRBV29-1; CDR3: SVEGAGRYEQY
D: TRBD1; V: TRBV5-1; CDR3: ASSLDGTGKQPQH
D: NA; V: TRBV7-2; CDR3: ASSLRGTFTDTQY
D: TRBD2; V: TRBV18; CDR3: ASSPLGAGDPKDTQY
D: NA; V: TRBV15; CDR3: ATSRDLVTDTQY
D: NA; V: TRBV27; CDR3: ASSLSASYEQY
D: NA; V: TRBV30; CDR3: AWRDHMSGANVLT
D: NA; V: TRBV6-2/TRBV6-3; CDR3: ASRPGGGTPYEQY
D: NA; V: TRBV20-1; CDR3: SASSTRAGPFDEQF
D: NA; V: TRBV6-4; CDR3: ASGNWGDNEQF
D: NA; V: TRBV20-1; CDR3: SAMAATSGNTIY
D: NA; V: TRBV5-6; CDR3: ASSFGQTSGYT
D: TRBD1; V: TRBV29-1; CDR3: STRTDRVGYNEQF
D: NA; V: TRBV19; CDR3: ASSITGSLNTGELF
D: TRBD1; V: TRBV5-1; CDR3: ASSLTGGSYQETQY
D: NA; V: TRBV7-2; CDR3: ASSPSYEQY
D: TRBD2; V: TRBV11-2; CDR3: ASTSGGGTDTQY
D: NA; V: TRBV12-3/TRBV12-4; CDR3: ASSFGWEETQY
D: NA; V: TRBV12-3/TRBV12-4; CDR3: ASSPTGSNEKLF
D: TRBD2; V: TRBV20-1; CDR3: SARDFPSGASYNEQF
D: NA; V: TRBV20-1; CDR3: SGPPTSSYNEQF
D: TRBD2; V: TRBV11-2; CDR3: ASSLGSRLAVNNEQF
D: NA; V: TRBV30; CDR3: AWRGGHYEQY
D: NA; V: TRBV4-3; CDR3: ASSQDVIGTQY
D: TRBD1; V: TRBV28; CDR3: ASRSGQGVTYEQY
D: NA; V: TRBV25-1; CDR3: ASRETSGAYTEAF
D: TRBD2; V: TRBV14; CDR3: ASSQTSWSPYEQY
D: TRBD1; V: TRBV20-1; CDR3: SAEATQGYQPQH
D: NA; V: TRBV7-2; CDR3: ASSPPPDQETQY
D: NA; V: TRBV27; CDR3: ASGTLYGYT
D: NA; V: TRBV14; CDR3: ASSQDLQSTEKLF
D: NA; V: TRBV3-1; CDR3: ASGDGVSSYNEQF
D: TRBD2; V: TRBV20-1; CDR3: SATKTWSGRAVETYNEQF
D: NA; V: TRBV14; CDR3: ASSPKGVLQF
D: NA; V: TRBV7-2; CDR3: ASSLAVGAEAF
D: TRBD2; V: TRBV10-3; CDR3: ANKGLAGEEQF
D: NA; V: TRBV5-1; CDR3: ASSLGEDVETQY
D: NA; V: TRBV5-4; CDR3: ASSFGARGEKLF
D: NA; V: TRBV20-1; CDR3: SASRSGSYNEQF
D: NA; V: TRBV28; CDR3: ASSLTSWLNEQF
D: TRBD1; V: TRBV12-3/TRBV12-4; CDR3: ASKSTGLGHSEAF
D: NA; V: TRBV2; CDR3: ASTPQGLDTEAF
D: NA; V: TRBV29-1; CDR3: SVGGLTDTQY
D: NA; V: TRBV20-1; CDR3: SATRRAKNIQY
D: NA; V: TRBV20-1; CDR3: SARDSLGLYEQY
D: NA; V: TRBV19; CDR3: ASSPSLGWKETQY
D: TRBD1; V: TRBV25-1; CDR3: ASSEGSTGIQETQY
D: TRBD2; V: TRBV6-2/TRBV6-3; CDR3: ASSTSGTSYEQF
D: NA; V: TRBV5-1; CDR3: ASSLGWGRTDTQY
D: NA; V: TRBV30; CDR3: AWSVQGGTYEKLF